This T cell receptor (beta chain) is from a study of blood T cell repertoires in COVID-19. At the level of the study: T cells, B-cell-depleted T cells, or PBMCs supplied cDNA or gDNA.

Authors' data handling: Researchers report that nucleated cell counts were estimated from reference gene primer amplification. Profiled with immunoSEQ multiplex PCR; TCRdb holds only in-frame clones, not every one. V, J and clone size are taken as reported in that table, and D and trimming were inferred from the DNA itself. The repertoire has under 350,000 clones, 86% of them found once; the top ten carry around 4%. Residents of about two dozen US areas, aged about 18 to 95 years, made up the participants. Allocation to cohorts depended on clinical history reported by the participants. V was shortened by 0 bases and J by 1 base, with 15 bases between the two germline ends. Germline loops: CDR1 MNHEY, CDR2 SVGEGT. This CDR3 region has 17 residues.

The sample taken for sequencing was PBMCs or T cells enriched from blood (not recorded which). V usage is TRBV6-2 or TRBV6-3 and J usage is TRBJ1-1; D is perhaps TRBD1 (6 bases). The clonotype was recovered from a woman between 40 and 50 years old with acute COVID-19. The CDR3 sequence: CASSYSPGVSTNTEAFF. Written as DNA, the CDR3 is TGTGCCAGCAGTTACTCGCCAGGGGTCTCTACGAACACTGAAGCTTTCTTT.